A selection of T cell receptor beta chains follows, all from one sample in a study of T cell responses to AZD1222 COVID-19 vaccine. The protocol was immunoSEQ multiplex PCR, while the TCRdb copy is restricted to in-frame clones and leaves out a portion. The sample carries 150,000 to 200,000 clones, about 89% recorded once. The sequences come from peripheral blood, collected 28 days after the second AZD1222 dose. Receptors originate from an adult who received the AZD1222 COVID-19 vaccine. Both conserved end residues are part of each CDR3. Each record gives: V gene, J gene, CDR3 protein.

TRBV7-9,TRBJ2-7,CASSLHRGEQYF
TRBV5-6,TRBJ2-1,CASSFRILAQGGDEQFF
TRBV3-1/TRBV3-2,TRBJ2-1,CASSQVWRGGQFF
TRBV9,TRBJ2-3,CASSPRLAGGRGRTDTQYF
TRBV29-1,TRBJ1-2,CSVGTYTYGYTF
TRBV27,TRBJ2-7,CASSRTGEDEQYF
TRBV19,TRBJ2-7,CASSGGTGTSYEQYF
TRBV3-1/TRBV3-2,TRBJ2-5,CASSQVGGRETQYF
TRBV5-1,TRBJ1-1,CASSLPGTPEAFF
TRBV29-1,TRBJ1-5,CSVEDRGQGVQHF
TRBV12-5,TRBJ1-2,CASGNSGVGYGYTF
TRBV5-1,TRBJ2-5,CASRYSGGAGETQYF
TRBV11-2,TRBJ1-4,CASSLGRDIYEKLFF
TRBV7-6,TRBJ2-7,CASSFRQGGGYEQYF
TRBV27,TRBJ2-1,CASSLTSHSYNEQFF
TRBV14,TRBJ1-2,CASSQDVGTFNGYTF
TRBV7-9,TRBJ1-2,CASSQQGGYGYTF
TRBV5-4,TRBJ2-2,CASSLFPGGENTGELFF
TRBV6-6,TRBJ1-1,CASSYDRANTEAFF
TRBV12-5,TRBJ2-2,CASGLVRQGLGELFF
TRBV30,TRBJ1-5,CAWSGGSGYGNQPQHF
TRBV6-5,TRBJ2-7,CASSLDRGSLYEQYF
TRBV6-5,TRBJ1-2,CASTPHPQRLYGYTF
TRBV5-1,TRBJ2-5,CASSLASEETQYF
TRBV5-1,TRBJ1-2,CASSQAQGAIGYTF
TRBV6-1,TRBJ2-3,CASSAGLAGITDTQYF
TRBV18,TRBJ2-5,CASSPRGETQYF
TRBV19,TRBJ2-7,CASSPGIYEQYF
TRBV12-3/TRBV12-4,TRBJ2-2,CASSLRSDGELFF
TRBV19,TRBJ2-7,CASSTGGGAYEQYF
TRBV11-2,TRBJ2-3,CASSARTDTQYF
TRBV5-6,TRBJ2-7,CASSLAGSGYEQYF
TRBV7-9,TRBJ2-5,CASSAAVETQYF
TRBV27,TRBJ1-4,CASSTQPGWNEKLFF
TRBV6-5,TRBJ2-7,CASSTPTYEQYF